The T cell receptor (beta chain) under discussion was sequenced for a study of control samples from healthy donors and cancer patients (dated by TCRdb to the early 2020s). The method was the immunoSEQ multiplex PCR assay. In its TCRdb copy, this immuneACCESS table keeps in-frame sequences only and misses some clones. Where compared with another copy, unresolved V genes explain less than half of these, and the others have no known cause. Recorded for this sample are 350,000 to 450,000 clones; around nine tenths of them occurred a single time. The ten largest clones add up to around 6.4% of the sample. A word on this clone: Its antigen remains unidentified. No qualities accompany the bases; no much larger clone lies one base away.

Taken from the germline V gene, the CDR1 and CDR2 loops are LGHNA and YSLEER. Spanning cysteine to phenylalanine, the CDR3 consists of 18 amino acids. Only the CDR3 portion is preserved as DNA: 54 bases, with reading frame beginning at the first base. V lost 1 base and J lost 0 bases; the stretch between them is 13 bases long. The chain uses TRBV4-3 and TRBJ1-6, with a tentative D gene TRBD1 over 5 matching bases. The receptor was derived from a man aged 35 to 55 with head and neck cancer. Sequenced: PBMCs. The CDR3: CASSQARTGSSYNSPLHF. At the DNA level, the sequence is TGCGCCAGCAGCCAAGCCCGTACAGGAAGCTCCTATAATTCACCCCTCCACTTT.